These 27 T cell receptor beta chains were sequenced from one sample in a study of monozygotic twins with inflammatory bowel disease. TCRdb re-called the 5' RACE reads; one entry per CDR3 protein, DNA not given. The record lists a few hundred thousand distinct CDR3 sequences, of which the ten most abundant hold over 5.5%. Material for sequencing was blood. Receptor source: a human donor with ulcerative colitis or Crohn's disease, or a healthy co-twin of an affected twin (not recorded which).

The rearrangement joins TRBV10-3 to TRBJ1-5. Germline lookup yields CDR1 ENHRY and CDR2 SYGVKD. CDR3 length equals 13 residues. This CDR3 reads CAIRGDLDQPQHF.

V and J are TRBV5-1 and TRBJ1-2; TCRdb outputs TRBD1, but without DNA this stays unchecked. Looked up from germline, CDR1 is SGHRS and CDR2 is YFSETQ. This CDR3 has 14 amino acids. The CDR3 is CASRALAGGDGYTF.

The J gene is TRBJ2-1, the V gene TRBV5-1; TCRdb's D call of TRBD2 is untestable without DNA. Germline values: CDR1 SGHRS, CDR2 YFSETQ. The CDR3 covers 14 residues. The CDR3 loop is CASSFSGEGNEQFF.

V usage is TRBV25-1 and J usage is TRBJ1-2; lacking DNA, the TRBD1 call made by TCRdb goes unchecked. The CDR3 sequence is 17 residues long. The germline V gene has CDR1 MGHDK and CDR2 SYGVNS. CDR3 sequence reads: CASSDQDPRPTNYGYTF.

The chain links TRBV5-1 to TRBJ2-7. Germline V CDR1 and CDR2: SGHRS, YFSETQ. This CDR3 region has 15 residues. The CDR3: CASSLGPAYSYEQYF.

The rearrangement joins TRBV7-3 to TRBJ1-1; TCRdb picks TRBD1, but there is no DNA to check that call. Germline CDR1 SGHTA, CDR2 FQGTGA. CDR3 length equals 16 residues. CDR3 region: CASSPMDRAMNTEAFF.

This chain connects TRBV29-1 to TRBJ2-7. Germline V gene lookup returns CDR1 SQVTM and CDR2 ANQGSEA. CDR3 length: 15 residues. The CDR3 region is CSVEVVEGRSYEQYF.

The chain joins TRBV5-1 to TRBJ1-6; TCRdb's assignment of TRBD1 cannot be checked, as there is no DNA. Germline CDR1 is SGHRS and CDR2 is YFSETQ. The CDR3 is made up of 19 amino acids. This CDR3 reads CASSLDRGIRYSYNSPLHF.

The chain links TRBV27 to TRBJ2-1; TCRdb selects TRBD1, and the lack of DNA leaves this call unchecked. The germline gives CDR1 MNHEY, CDR2 SMNVEV (reference sequence). The CDR3 is 17 amino acids. The CDR3: CASSPGTGKEGNNEQFF.

J is TRBJ1-1 and V is TRBV18. CDR3 length equals 15 residues. Germline V gene sequence: CDR1 KGHSH, CDR2 LQKENI. CDR3 in amino acids: CASSPPIQTNTEAFF.

CDR3 sequence: CASSRSLRGPANTGELFF. The genes are TRBV19 and TRBJ2-2; there is no DNA to check the TCRdb D call of TRBD2. This CDR3 has 18 amino acids. The germline V gene has CDR1 LNHDA and CDR2 SQIVND (reference sequence).

The rearrangement joins TRBV29-1 to TRBJ2-4; TCRdb reports TRBD1, a call that lacks DNA to check it against. The CDR3 covers 15 residues. Germline-derived CDR1 and CDR2 are SQVTM and ANQGSEA. CDR3 protein: CSVVMGQLAKNIQYF.

This chain connects TRBV7-8 to TRBJ2-7. Looked up from germline, CDR1 is SGHVS and CDR2 is FQNEAQ. This CDR3 spans 16 amino acids. The CDR3: CASSLRFWGITYEQYF. Complete variable domain (other parts from reference TRBV7-8 and TRBJ2-7): GAGVSQSPRYKVAKRGQDVALRCDPISGHVSLFWYQQALGQGPEFLTYFQNEAQLDKSGLPSDRFFAERPEGSVSTLKIQRTQQEDSAVYLCASSLRFWGITYEQYFGPGTRLTVT.

The chain joins TRBV30 to TRBJ2-1; TCRdb picks TRBD2, but there is no DNA to check that call. Germline CDR1 reads GTSNPN; CDR2 reads SVGIG (reference sequence). The CDR3 is 15 residues long. CDR3 residues: CAWSVQRGARNEQFF.

The V gene is TRBV20-1, the J gene TRBJ1-5; without DNA, the TCRdb call of TRBD1 cannot be checked. The germline V gene has CDR1 DFQATT and CDR2 SNEGSKA (reference sequence). The CDR3 has 12 amino acids. The chain's CDR3 is CSASERGVPQHF.

The V call is TRBV28, the J call TRBJ2-5; the D call of TRBD1 rests on TCRdb alone, since no DNA is present to check it. The germline gives CDR1 MDHEN, CDR2 SYDVKM. The CDR3 sequence is 15 residues long. This CDR3 is CASSFWGAGQETQYF.

V gene TRBV7-9 combines with J gene TRBJ2-3; the TCRdb D gene call, TRBD2, has no DNA to confirm it. CDR1 and CDR2 (germline): SEHNR, FQNEAQ (reference sequence). There are 15 residues in the CDR3. The CDR3 reads CASSLESRWVDTQYF.

The rearrangement uses TRBV5-1 and TRBJ2-3; TCRdb designates TRBD1, a call that cannot be tested without DNA. The CDR3 runs to 13 residues. Germline V CDR1 and CDR2: SGHRS, YFSETQ. The CDR3 loop reads CASMRGSTDTQYF.

This chain connects TRBV7-2 to TRBJ2-7; TCRdb's D call, TRBD1, is unchecked because there is no DNA. This CDR3 has 15 amino acids. Germline CDR1 SGHTA, CDR2 FQGNSA. The CDR3 reads CASSLAQGGVYEQYF.

V is TRBV12-3 or TRBV12-4 and J is TRBJ1-1; TCRdb indicates TRBD1, and absent DNA this call remains unverified. The CDR3 is 14 amino acids. The CDR3 region is CASSFSGRGNEAFF.

The chain couples TRBV28 to TRBJ1-3. The germline gives CDR1 MDHEN, CDR2 SYDVKM. The CDR3 is 16 amino acids. The CDR3 sequence is CASSFSKTLLGSTIYF.

The CDR3: CASSSGGPETQYF. The chain recombines TRBV28 with TRBJ2-5; TCRdb gives TRBD2 as the D gene, but with no DNA this cannot be confirmed. This CDR3 spans 13 amino acids. Germline CDR1 is MDHEN and CDR2 is SYDVKM.

The V and J genes are TRBV10-2 and TRBJ2-1. The CDR3 loop spans 16 amino acids. Germline-derived CDR1 and CDR2 are WSHSY and SAAADI. The CDR3 here is CASSESGGSAYNEQFF.

V usage is TRBV7-9 and J usage is TRBJ1-2. CDR3 length: 16 residues. Germline V CDR1 and CDR2: SEHNR, FQNEAQ (reference sequence). Here the CDR3 reads CASNLGVIQSNYGYTF.

The chain employs TRBV25-1 and TRBJ2-3. The CDR3 spans 16 residues. Germline V CDR1 and CDR2: MGHDK, SYGVNS. This CDR3 reads CASSRSYVASTDTQYF.

CDR3: CASSARLAGGYNEQFF. The V and J genes are TRBV7-6 and TRBJ2-1; there is no DNA to check the TCRdb D call of TRBD2. There are 16 residues in the CDR3. Germline CDR1 and CDR2: SGHVS and FNYEAQ.

V gene TRBV19 combines with J gene TRBJ2-6; the D gene TCRdb calls, TRBD1, cannot be checked with no DNA. CDR1 is LNHDA, CDR2 SQIVND, per germline (reference sequence). The CDR3 has 17 amino acids. The CDR3 region is CASSTDLRVSGANVLTF.